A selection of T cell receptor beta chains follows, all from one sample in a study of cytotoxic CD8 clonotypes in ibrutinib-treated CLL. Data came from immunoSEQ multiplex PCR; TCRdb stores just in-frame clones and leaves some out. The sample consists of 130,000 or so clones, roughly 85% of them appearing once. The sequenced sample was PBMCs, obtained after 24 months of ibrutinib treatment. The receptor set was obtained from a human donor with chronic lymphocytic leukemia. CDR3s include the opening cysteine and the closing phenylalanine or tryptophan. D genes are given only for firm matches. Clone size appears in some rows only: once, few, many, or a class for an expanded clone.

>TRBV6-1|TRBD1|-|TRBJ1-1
TGTGCCAGCAGTGCCCGACAGGGGACGAACACTGAAGCTTTCTTT
CASSARQGTNTEAFF
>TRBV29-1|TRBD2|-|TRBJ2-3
TGCAGCGTCGGGACTAGCGGGCCCACAGATACGCAGTATTTT
CSVGTSGPTDTQYF
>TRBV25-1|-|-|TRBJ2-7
TGTGCCAGCAGTGGACAGCTGTCCTACGAGCAGTACTTC
CASSGQLSYEQYF
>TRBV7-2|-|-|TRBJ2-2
TGTGCCAGCAGCTTAGGGGGCGTCACCGGGGAGCTGTTTTTT
CASSLGGVTGELFF
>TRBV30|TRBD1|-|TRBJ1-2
TGTGCCTGGACTGAACAGGGGGTTATAGGTGGCTACACCTTC
CAWTEQGVIGGYTF
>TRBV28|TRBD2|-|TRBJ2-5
TGTGCCAGCAGTTTATCGGGGGGGGCTCCGGAGACCCAGTACTTC
CASSLSGGAPETQYF
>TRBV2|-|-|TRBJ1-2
TGTGCCAGCAGTGAATCGGCAGGGGTGGATTCGGCTTATGGCTACACCTTC
CASSESAGVDSAYGYTF
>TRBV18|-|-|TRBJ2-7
TGTGCCAGCTCACCGTCCCTCGACTACGAGCAGTACTTC
CASSPSLDYEQYF
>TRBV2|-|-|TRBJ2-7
TGTGCCAGCAGTGAAGCAGCGCCAACCCGTGGGTACTTC
CASSEAAPTRGYF
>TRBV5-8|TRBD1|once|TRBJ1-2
TGTGCCAGCAGCTCCCGGACAGGTGTCTATGGCTACACCTTC
CASSSRTGVYGYTF
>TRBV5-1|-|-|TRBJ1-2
TGCGCCAGCAGCTTGGGCGAGACAGCTGGGGATGGCTACACCTTC
CASSLGETAGDGYTF
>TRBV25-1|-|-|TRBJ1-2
TGTGCCAGCCATGACACAAGGGTTATAGGTGGCTACACCTTC
CASHDTRVIGGYTF
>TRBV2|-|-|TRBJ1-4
TGTGCCAGCAGCGGGTTGGCTCAAGCTAATGAAAAACTGTTTTTT
CASSGLAQANEKLFF
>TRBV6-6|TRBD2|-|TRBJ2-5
TGTGCCAGCAGTTACTCGACACTAGCGGGGGAGACCCAGTACTTC
CASSYSTLAGETQYF
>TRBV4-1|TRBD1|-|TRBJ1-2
TGCGCCAGCAGCCAAGTAATCATCGGGACAGTCTATGGCTACACCTTC
CASSQVIIGTVYGYTF
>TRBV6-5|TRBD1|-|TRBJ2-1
TGTGCCAGCAGTTCACGACAGGGGGCCAATGAGCAGTTCTTC
CASSSRQGANEQFF
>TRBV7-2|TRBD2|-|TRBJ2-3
TGTGCCAGCAGCTTACAGACTAGCGGGACAGATACGCAGTATTTT
CASSLQTSGTDTQYF
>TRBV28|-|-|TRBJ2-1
TGTGCCAGCAGTTTGTCAGGATACAATGAGCAGTTCTTC
CASSLSGYNEQFF
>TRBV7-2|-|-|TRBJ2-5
TGTGCCAGCAGTCAGGGGTCTAGCTTGGAGACCCAGTACTTC
CASSQGSSLETQYF
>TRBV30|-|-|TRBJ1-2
TGTGCCTGGAGCCCGGGGGGGGCGCATGGCTACACCTTC
CAWSPGGAHGYTF
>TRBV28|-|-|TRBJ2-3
TGTGCCAGCAGCCACAAACAATATAGCGGACCCACAGATACGCAGTATTTT
CASSHKQYSGPTDTQYF
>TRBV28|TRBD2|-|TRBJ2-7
TGTGCCAGCAGCCCCGTCGGGGGGTTGCGCCCCTACGAGCAGTACTTC
CASSPVGGLRPYEQYF
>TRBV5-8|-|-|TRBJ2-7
TGTGCCAGCAGCTTGGTCAACGAGCAGTACTTC
CASSLVNEQYF
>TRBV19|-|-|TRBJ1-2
TGTGCCACCGACTCTGGGGCAGGAGCAATATCCTATGGCTACACCTTC
CATDSGAGAISYGYTF
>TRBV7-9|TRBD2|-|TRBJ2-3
TGTGCCAGCAGGGACGGGCTAGCGGGTGCAGATACGCAGTATTTT
CASRDGLAGADTQYF
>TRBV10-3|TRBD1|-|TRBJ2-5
TGTGCCATCAGTGAGTCCGAGACAGGGGTAGAGACCCAGTACTTC
CAISESETGVETQYF
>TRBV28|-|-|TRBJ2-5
TGTGCCAGCAGTAGCAGGCCGGGACACCTGGCGGAGACCCAGTACTTC
CASSSRPGHLAETQYF
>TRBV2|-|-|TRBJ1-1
TGTGCCAGCAGTGAAATTCTGGGTTTCTTT
CASSEILGFF
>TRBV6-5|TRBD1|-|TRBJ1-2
TGTGCCAGCAGTTACTTGGACAGGCCTAGCTATGGCTACACCTTC
CASSYLDRPSYGYTF
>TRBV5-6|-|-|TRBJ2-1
TGTGCCAGCAGCTTGGGACAGTACTACAATGAGCAGTTCTTC
CASSLGQYYNEQFF
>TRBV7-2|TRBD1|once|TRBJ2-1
TGTGCCAGCAGCTCGAAGACAGGGGCGGGTGAGCAGTTCTTC
CASSSKTGAGEQFF
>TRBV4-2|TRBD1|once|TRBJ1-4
TGTGCCAGCAGCCAAGAAACCGGGACAGGTTATGAAAAACTGTTTTTT
CASSQETGTGYEKLFF
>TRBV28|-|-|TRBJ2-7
TGTGCCAGCGGGCCCTACGAGCAGTACTTC
CASGPYEQYF
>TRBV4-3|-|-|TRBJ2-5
TGCGCCAGCAGACCCGGGACCCGTGCAGAGACCCAGTACTTC
CASRPGTRAETQYF
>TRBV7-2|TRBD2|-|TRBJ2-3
TGTGCCAGCAGCGGAGGACTAGCGGGAGGGTTTGGTACGCAGTATTTT
CASSGGLAGGFGTQYF
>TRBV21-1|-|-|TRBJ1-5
TGTGCCAGCAGCAAAGGAATAGGACCCCGGGATCAGCCCCAGCATTTT
CASSKGIGPRDQPQHF
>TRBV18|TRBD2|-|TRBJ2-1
TGTGCCAGCTCACCACTATCCCTAGCGGGAACTCAGGGGTTCTTC
CASSPLSLAGTQGFF
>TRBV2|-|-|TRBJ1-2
TGTGCCAGCAGGGGGGATTTTAACTATGGCTACACCTTC
CASRGDFNYGYTF
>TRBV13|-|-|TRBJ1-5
TGTGCCAGCAGCTTGGTGGGGAATCAGCCCCAGCATTTT
CASSLVGNQPQHF
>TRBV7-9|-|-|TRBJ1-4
TGTGCCAGCAGCCGGAAGGGATACGATGAAAAACTGTTTTTT
CASSRKGYDEKLFF
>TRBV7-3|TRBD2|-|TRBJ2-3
TGTGCCAGCAGCTTAGGCGGACTAGCGGGAGTTGGAGATACGCAGTATTTT
CASSLGGLAGVGDTQYF
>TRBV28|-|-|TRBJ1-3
TGTGCCAGCAGCTTATGGGACGTCGGAAACACCATATATTTT
CASSLWDVGNTIYF
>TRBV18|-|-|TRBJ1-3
TGTGCCAGCTCACCCTCCAGCTTCTCTGGAAACACCATATATTTT
CASSPSSFSGNTIYF
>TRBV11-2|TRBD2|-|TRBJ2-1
TGTGCCAGCAGCTTAAGGCTAGCGGGAGACTATGAGCAGTTCTTC
CASSLRLAGDYEQFF
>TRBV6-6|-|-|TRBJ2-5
TGTGCCAGCAGTTACTCTGCCAGCCAAGAGACCCAGTACTTC
CASSYSASQETQYF
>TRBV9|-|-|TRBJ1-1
TGTGCCAGCAGCGTAGCTGGGGATTTGGGGGCTGAAGCTTTCTTT
CASSVAGDLGAEAFF
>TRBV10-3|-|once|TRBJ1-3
TGTGCCATCAGTGAGGGGAAAGGAAACACCATATATTTT
CAISEGKGNTIYF
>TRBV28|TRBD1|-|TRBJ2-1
TGTGCCAGCAGAACCGACAGGGTGGATTGGAATGAGCAGTTCTTC
CASRTDRVDWNEQFF
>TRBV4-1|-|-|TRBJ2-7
TGCGCCAGCAGCCAAGATCAAGGGCCAGGCTACGAGCAGTACTTC
CASSQDQGPGYEQYF
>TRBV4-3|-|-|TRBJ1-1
TGCGCCAGCAGCCAAGATAGAGGGAACACTGAAGCTTTCTTT
CASSQDRGNTEAFF
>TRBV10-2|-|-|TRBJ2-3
TGCGCCAGCAGTGAGTCGATGGGGGCCAGTCGTCCAGATACGCAGTATTTT
CASSESMGASRPDTQYF
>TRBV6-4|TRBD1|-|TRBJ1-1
TGTGCCAGCAGGGACGACAGGGTGGGCACTGAAGCTTTCTTT
CASRDDRVGTEAFF
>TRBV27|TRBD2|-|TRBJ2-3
TGTGCCAGCAGTTTAGGAGCGGGAGGTACAGATACGCAGTATTTT
CASSLGAGGTDTQYF
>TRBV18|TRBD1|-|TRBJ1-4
TGTGCCAGCTCACTGGACAGGGTACGAGAAAAACTGTTTTTT
CASSLDRVREKLFF
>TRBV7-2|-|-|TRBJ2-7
TGTGCCAGTGGGGGGGGCTACTACGAGCAGTACTTC
CASGGGYYEQYF
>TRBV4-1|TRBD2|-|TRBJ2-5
TGCGCCAGCAGCCAAGGAGCGGGGGCCGGTAGGGGAGGAGAGACCCAGTACTTC
CASSQGAGAGRGGETQYF
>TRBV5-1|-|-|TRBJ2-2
TGCGCCAGCAGCCAGGGGCCTCAAGGTGGGACCGGGGAGCTGTTTTTT
CASSQGPQGGTGELFF
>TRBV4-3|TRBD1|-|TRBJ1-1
TGCGCCAGCAGCCAACGAGCCGGGACAGGGGGCTCTGAAGCTTTCTTT
CASSQRAGTGGSEAFF
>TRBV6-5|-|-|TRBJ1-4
TGTGCCAGCAGTTACTTGGTTACCGGGGACTTACTGTTTTTT
CASSYLVTGDLLFF